This TCR beta chain stems from a study of cytomegalovirus exposure and HLA in healthy donors. Study-wide points: Follow-up analysis seemed to connect common viral pathogens with several of the most significant clusters identified. Listed as cytomegalovirus-associated were over 150 TCR beta chains. The majority of CMV-associated TCR beta chains were reported as apparently HLA-restricted in a later analysis. Published work reported that the classifier diagnosed cytomegalovirus status with high specificity and sensitivity.

CDR1 is SGHRS and CDR2 is YFSETQ in the germline V gene. The CDR3 is 14 amino acids. V was trimmed by 1 base and J by 10 bases, leaving 12 bases between them. Remarks on this clone: The antigen is undetermined.

Primers for the PCR totalled 60 Vbeta and 13 Jbeta. Repertoires were generated with immunoSEQ multiplex PCR, while TCRdb's copy carries only in-frame clones and drops some. The table shows about 190,000 clones, with roughly four fifths occurring only once. The TCR was taken from a woman aged 25 to 39 in good health and CMV-seropositive. The sample taken for sequencing was PBMCs. This chain connects TRBV5-1 to TRBJ1-6; tentative D call: TRBD1 (6 bases). Here the CDR3 reads CASSLNTGRSPLHF. CDR3 coding DNA: TGCGCCAGCAGCTTGAATACAGGGCGGTCACCCCTCCACTTT.